A selection of T cell receptor beta chains follows, all from one sample in a study of regulatory T cells in long-lasting Graves disease. TCRdb analysed the multiplex PCR reads with MiXCR anew, one entry per CDR3 protein. The sample holds almost 450,000 distinct CDR3 sequences; 15% to 20% are singletons and the top ten take around 10%. These sequences were also reported in another study, on T cells in Graves' hyperthyroidism and ophthalmopathy.

The sample in question was peripheral blood mononuclear cells (PBMCs), obtained at new diagnosis, from a patient treated with antithyroid drugs. The receptors stem from a woman aged 30 to 39 with Graves disease. Both conserved end residues are part of each CDR3. The D gene is left open where the match is weak. Clone size is stated in some rows and not others, as once, few, many or a class when expanded.

d_gene | abundance | j_gene | v_gene | len | CDR3aa | CDR3nt
NA | many | TRBJ1-2 | TRBV10-3 | 15 | CAISEGRLRAYGYTF | TGTGCCATCAGCGAAGGTCGTTTACGGGCCTATGGCTACACCTTC
TRBD1 | many | TRBJ2-1 | TRBV12-3/TRBV12-4 | 15 | CASSFVTGGTDEQFF | TGTGCCAGCAGTTTCGTGACAGGGGGCACCGATGAGCAGTTCTTC
TRBD1 | many | TRBJ2-7 | TRBV2 | 14 | CASSEGTGLHEQYF | TGTGCCAGCAGTGAAGGGACAGGGTTGCACGAGCAGTACTTC
NA | many | TRBJ1-5 | TRBV7-2 | 14 | CASSVQDSNQPQHF | TGTGCCAGCAGCGTACAGGATAGCAATCAGCCCCAGCATTTT
NA | many | TRBJ2-3 | TRBV11-1 | 12 | CASGQSTDTQYF | TGTGCCAGCGGACAGAGCACAGATACGCAGTATTTT
NA | many | TRBJ1-2 | TRBV5-6 | 12 | CASSLEDYGYTF | TGTGCCAGCAGCTTGGAGGACTATGGCTACACCTTC
NA | many | TRBJ1-6 | TRBV11-2 | 13 | CASSLGYNSPLHF | TGTGCCAGCAGCTTAGGCTATAATTCACCCCTCCACTTT
TRBD2 | few | TRBJ2-2 | TRBV24-1 | 19 | CATSDPRGAGGPNTGELFF | TGTGCCACCAGTGATCCACGGGGGGCGGGAGGGCCGAACACCGGGGAGCTGTTTTTT
NA | many | TRBJ1-2 | TRBV7-2 | 15 | CASSNPGLPAYGYTF | TGTGCCAGCAGCAACCCGGGACTCCCGGCATATGGCTACACCTTC
TRBD1 | many | TRBJ1-5 | TRBV30 | 15 | CAWSRGDRVGQPQHF | TGTGCCTGGAGTAGAGGGGACAGGGTGGGGCAGCCCCAGCATTTT
TRBD1 | many | TRBJ2-5 | TRBV28 | 18 | CASSPGTGGGIGQETQYF | TGTGCCAGCAGTCCGGGGACAGGGGGCGGAATTGGTCAAGAGACCCAGTACTTC
NA | NA | TRBJ2-5 | TRBV6-1 | 15 | CASRDTRTVQETQYF | TGTGCCAGCAGGGACACTAGGACAGTTCAAGAGACCCAGTACTTC
TRBD2 | NA | TRBJ2-1 | TRBV3-1 | 18 | CASSHDLLAGAGYNEQFF | TGTGCCAGCAGCCATGACTTATTAGCGGGAGCTGGCTACAATGAGCAGTTCTTC
NA | many | TRBJ1-1 | TRBV5-5 | 13 | CASSLEMGTEAFF | TGTGCCAGCAGCTTGGAAATGGGGACTGAAGCTTTCTTT
TRBD2 | many | TRBJ2-1 | TRBV19 | 15 | CASSIPLAGGNEQFF | TGTGCCAGTAGTATCCCACTAGCGGGAGGTAATGAGCAGTTCTTC
TRBD2 | few | TRBJ2-3 | TRBV4-2 | 18 | CASSQRAGPSGSTDTQYF | TGTGCCAGCAGCCAGAGGGCGGGTCCTAGCGGTAGCACAGATACGCAGTATTTT
TRBD1 | many | TRBJ2-2 | TRBV7-2 | 17 | CASSRLARTGYTGELFF | TGTGCCAGCAGCCGTTTGGCTCGGACAGGGTACACCGGGGAGCTGTTTTTT
TRBD2 | NA | TRBJ2-1 | TRBV28 | 15 | CASSSLAGDYNEQFF | TGTGCCAGCAGTTCCCTAGCGGGGGACTACAATGAGCAGTTCTTC
NA | many | TRBJ1-2 | TRBV10-2 | 12 | CASSDGNYGYTF | TGCGCCAGCAGTGACGGCAACTATGGCTACACCTTC
TRBD1 | many | TRBJ2-3 | TRBV6-2/TRBV6-3 | 14 | CASSYSGGGDTQYF | TGTGCCAGCAGTTACTCAGGGGGCGGAGATACGCAGTATTTT
NA | many | TRBJ1-5 | TRBV15 | 15 | CATSRDRQSYQPQHF | TGTGCCACCAGCAGGGATCGACAATCCTATCAGCCCCAGCATTTT
TRBD1 | few | TRBJ1-5 | TRBV5-1 | 16 | CASSEGQGGRNQPQHF | TGCGCCAGCAGCGAAGGACAGGGAGGCCGGAATCAGCCCCAGCATTTT
TRBD2 | few | TRBJ2-1 | TRBV7-8 | 16 | CASSLEGTTSYNEQFF | TGTGCCAGCAGCTTAGAGGGGACTACCTCCTACAATGAGCAGTTCTTC
TRBD1 | many | TRBJ1-2 | TRBV11-3 | 13 | CASSLEGGTGYTF | TGTGCCAGCAGCTTAGAAGGGGGCACTGGCTACACCTTC
NA | NA | TRBJ2-1 | TRBV6-1 | 15 | CASSETPRGSDEQFF | TGTGCCAGCAGTGAGACCCCGCGAGGGAGTGATGAGCAGTTCTTC
TRBD2 | few | TRBJ2-1 | TRBV18 | 15 | CASSPKRDSYNEQFF | TGTGCCAGCTCACCGAAGCGGGACTCCTACAATGAGCAGTTCTTC
NA | many | TRBJ1-1 | TRBV12-3/TRBV12-4 | 17 | CASTFLLQGRMNTEAFF | TGTGCCAGCACTTTCCTACTACAGGGTCGCATGAACACTGAAGCTTTCTTT
NA | few | TRBJ2-7 | TRBV18 | 16 | CASSPNRVPDWYEQYF | TGTGCCAGCTCACCAAACCGTGTCCCTGACTGGTACGAGCAGTACTTC
NA | many | TRBJ2-7 | TRBV6-5 | 14 | CASSYPDSPYEQYF | TGTGCCAGCAGTTACCCCGACAGCCCCTACGAGCAGTACTTC
NA | NA | TRBJ2-7 | TRBV30 | 18 | CAWSVQSRGSLYPYEQYF | TGTGCCTGGAGTGTACAATCTCGAGGGTCTTTATACCCCTACGAGCAGTACTTC
NA | NA | TRBJ2-2 | TRBV7-9 | 14 | CASSLVVSTGELFF | TGTGCCAGCAGCTTAGTCGTCAGCACCGGGGAGCTGTTTTTT
NA | many | TRBJ1-3 | TRBV12-3/TRBV12-4 | 13 | CASSFQPSSPIYF | TGTGCCAGCAGTTTCCAACCGTCTAGTCCCATATATTTT
TRBD1 | many | TRBJ1-4 | TRBV10-3 | 15 | CAISEGQGTNEKLFF | TGTGCCATCAGTGAGGGACAGGGGACTAATGAAAAACTGTTTTTT
TRBD2 | few | TRBJ2-7 | TRBV28 | 20 | CASSYGRGDFFNIRSYEQYF | TGTGCCAGCAGTTATGGGCGGGGGGATTTCTTTAACATCCGTTCCTACGAGCAGTACTTC
NA | many | TRBJ2-1 | TRBV19 | 16 | CASSHRAESSYNEQFF | TGTGCCAGCAGCCATCGGGCGGAGAGCTCCTACAATGAGCAGTTCTTC
TRBD2 | NA | TRBJ2-1 | TRBV24-1 | 16 | CATSDPRGGSYNEQFF | TGTGCCACCAGTGACCCCCGCGGGGGATCCTACAATGAGCAGTTCTTC
NA | few | TRBJ1-1 | TRBV13 | 12 | CASSLGWTEAFF | TGTGCCAGCAGCCTGGGGTGGACTGAAGCTTTCTTT
NA | many | TRBJ2-7 | TRBV5-1 | 14 | CASSLGGDSYEQYF | TGTGCCAGCAGCTTAGGGGGGGACTCCTACGAGCAGTACTTC
NA | many | TRBJ2-1 | TRBV29-1 | 11 | CSGGPKNEQFF | TGCAGCGGGGGGCCTAAAAATGAGCAGTTCTTC
TRBD1 | NA | TRBJ2-5 | TRBV6-1 | 14 | CASKRRGRQETQYF | TGTGCCAGTAAAAGAAGGGGGCGTCAAGAGACCCAGTACTTC
TRBD2 | NA | TRBJ2-4 | TRBV27 | 13 | CASSSGGKNIQYF | TGTGCCAGCAGTTCGGGGGGGAAAAACATTCAGTACTTC
NA | few | TRBJ2-1 | TRBV19 | 16 | CASSIPSAQSRVEQFF | TGTGCCAGTAGTATCCCGTCTGCACAGAGTAGGGTAGAGCAGTTCTTC
TRBD1 | NA | TRBJ2-1 | TRBV5-1 | 16 | CASSKTGTGVWNEQFF | TGCGCCAGCAGCAAGACCGGGACAGGGGTTTGGAATGAGCAGTTCTTC
NA | NA | TRBJ1-3 | TRBV29-1 | 14 | CSVMRQGGGNTIYF | TGCAGCGTCATGCGGCAGGGTGGTGGAAACACCATATATTTT
NA | many | TRBJ1-5 | TRBV6-1 | 14 | CASRAEEKNQPQHF | TGTGCCAGCCGTGCTGAGGAGAAGAATCAGCCCCAGCATTTT
NA | many | TRBJ2-1 | TRBV15 | 16 | CATSSPRRALDNEQFF | TGTGCCACCAGCAGCCCCCGGAGGGCCTTGGACAATGAGCAGTTCTTC
NA | many | TRBJ2-7 | TRBV20-1 | 15 | CSARDSGPSPYEQYF | TGCAGTGCTAGAGATTCCGGACCCAGCCCCTACGAGCAGTACTTC
TRBD2 | many | TRBJ2-7 | TRBV7-2 | 16 | CASSLIAGLSIYEQYF | TGTGCCAGCAGCTTAATAGCGGGACTATCCATCTACGAGCAGTACTTC
TRBD2 | many | TRBJ2-3 | TRBV10-3 | 15 | CAISVTSGGTDTQYF | TGTGCCATCAGTGTGACTAGCGGTGGCACAGATACGCAGTATTTT
TRBD1 | many | TRBJ2-7 | TRBV27 | 14 | CASSLAGTGGEQYF | TGTGCCAGCAGTCTAGCCGGGACAGGGGGCGAGCAGTACTTC
TRBD2 | many | TRBJ2-7 | TRBV4-1 | 16 | CASSQDLRSGSYEQYF | TGCGCCAGCAGCCAAGATTTGCGTAGCGGGAGCTACGAGCAGTACTTC
NA | few | TRBJ2-7 | TRBV25-1 | 16 | CASSEYGKGGSYEQYF | TGTGCCAGCAGTGAATATGGAAAAGGAGGCTCCTACGAGCAGTACTTC